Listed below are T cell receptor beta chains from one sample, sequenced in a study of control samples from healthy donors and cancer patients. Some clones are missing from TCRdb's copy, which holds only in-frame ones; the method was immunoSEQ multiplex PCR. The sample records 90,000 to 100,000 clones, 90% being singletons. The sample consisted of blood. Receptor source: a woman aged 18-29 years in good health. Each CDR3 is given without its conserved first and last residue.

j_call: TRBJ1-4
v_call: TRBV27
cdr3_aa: ASSWGGNEKLF

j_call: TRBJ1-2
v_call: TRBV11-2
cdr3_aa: ASSPSRGSYGYT

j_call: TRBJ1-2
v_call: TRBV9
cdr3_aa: ASSVRDRGPISYGYT

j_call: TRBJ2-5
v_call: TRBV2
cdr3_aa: ASSITQQETQY

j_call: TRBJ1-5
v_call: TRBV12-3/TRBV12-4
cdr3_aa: ASSPSGLQPQH

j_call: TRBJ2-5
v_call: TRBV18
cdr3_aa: ASSRALAGETQY

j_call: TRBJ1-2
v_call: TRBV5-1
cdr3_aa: ASSSTPLEGLY

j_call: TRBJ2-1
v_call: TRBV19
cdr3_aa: ASRLAGGLYNEQF

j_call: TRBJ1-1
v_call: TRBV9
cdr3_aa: ASSPRAGELNTEAF

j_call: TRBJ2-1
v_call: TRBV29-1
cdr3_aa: SVGRGNRDEQF

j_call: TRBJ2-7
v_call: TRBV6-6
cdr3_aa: ASRSSDAYEQY

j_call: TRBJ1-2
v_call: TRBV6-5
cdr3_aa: ASSYGDRGLRYT

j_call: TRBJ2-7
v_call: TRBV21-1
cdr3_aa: ASSPSRDSETYEQY

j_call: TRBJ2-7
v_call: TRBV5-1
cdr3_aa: ASSSPGQGG

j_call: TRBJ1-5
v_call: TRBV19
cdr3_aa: ASSRIRDVDQPQH

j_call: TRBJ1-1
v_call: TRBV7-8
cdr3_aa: ASSLGGGNTEAF

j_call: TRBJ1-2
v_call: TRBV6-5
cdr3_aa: ASSYGTGGYT

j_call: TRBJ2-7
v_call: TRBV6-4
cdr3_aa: ASSFLRTGGKYEQY

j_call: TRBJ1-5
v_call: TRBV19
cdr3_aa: ASSIGAGQPQH

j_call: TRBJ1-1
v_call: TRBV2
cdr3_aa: ASSVTGNTEAF

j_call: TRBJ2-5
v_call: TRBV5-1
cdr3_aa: ASSLGLAGNQETQY

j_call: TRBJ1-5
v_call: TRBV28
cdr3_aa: ASTISGGEQPQH

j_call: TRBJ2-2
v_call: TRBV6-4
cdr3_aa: ASSVGSTGELF

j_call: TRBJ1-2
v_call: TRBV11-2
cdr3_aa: ASSLGSGNYGYT

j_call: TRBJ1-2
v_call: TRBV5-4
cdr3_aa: ASRDGGLGPLSGYT

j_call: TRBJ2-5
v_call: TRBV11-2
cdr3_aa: ASRRGSGGREETQY

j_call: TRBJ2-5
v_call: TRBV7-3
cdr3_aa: ASSNPGQGETQY

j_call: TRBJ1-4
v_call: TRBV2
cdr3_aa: ASSPFPQGGNEKLF

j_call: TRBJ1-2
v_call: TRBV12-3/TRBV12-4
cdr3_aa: ASIPTGDFVYT

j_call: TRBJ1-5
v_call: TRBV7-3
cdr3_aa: ASSPILHNVNQPQH

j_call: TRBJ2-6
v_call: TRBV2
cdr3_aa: ASTRSAVSGANVLT

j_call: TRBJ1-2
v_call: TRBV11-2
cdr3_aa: ASSQGQPNYGYT

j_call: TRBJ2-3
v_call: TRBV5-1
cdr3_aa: ASSLELGAGERTDTQY

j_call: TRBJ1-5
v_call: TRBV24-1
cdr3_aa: ATSDQDSNQPQH

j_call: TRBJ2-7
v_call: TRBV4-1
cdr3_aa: ASSARTGSYEQY

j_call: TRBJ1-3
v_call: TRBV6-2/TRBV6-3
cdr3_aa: ASSHPRGVLASGGNTIY

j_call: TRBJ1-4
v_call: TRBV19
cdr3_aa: ASSDDLGEKLF

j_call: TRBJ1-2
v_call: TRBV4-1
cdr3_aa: ASSLDSYGYT

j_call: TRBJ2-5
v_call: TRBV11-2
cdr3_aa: ASSLRGDGETQY

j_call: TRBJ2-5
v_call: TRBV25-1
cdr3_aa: ASSSTTQETQY

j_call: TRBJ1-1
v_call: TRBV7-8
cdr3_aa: ASSLSTAVGTEAF

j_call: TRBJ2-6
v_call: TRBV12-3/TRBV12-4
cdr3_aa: ASSSSGANVLT

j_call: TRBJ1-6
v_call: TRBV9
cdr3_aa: ASSVARRESWNSPLH

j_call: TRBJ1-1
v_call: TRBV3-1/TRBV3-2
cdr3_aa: ASSQTGPTEAF

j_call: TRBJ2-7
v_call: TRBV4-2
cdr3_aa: ASSQPSGAYEQY

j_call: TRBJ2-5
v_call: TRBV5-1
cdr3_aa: ASSLDGTGFETQY

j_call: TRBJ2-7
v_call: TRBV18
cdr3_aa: ASSPRRDNYEQY

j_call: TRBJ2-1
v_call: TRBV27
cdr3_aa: ASSFTGNEQF

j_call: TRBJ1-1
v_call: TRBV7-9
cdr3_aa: ASTAFSVDEAF

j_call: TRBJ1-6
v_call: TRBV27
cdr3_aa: ASSLNQNSPLH

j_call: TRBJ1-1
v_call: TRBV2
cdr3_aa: ASSDSPGLGNTEAF

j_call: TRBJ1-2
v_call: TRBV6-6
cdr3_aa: ASSPDRASYGYT